This entry describes one TCR beta chain. Antigen specificity is unknown. This entry comes from a study of a mutant IDH1 vaccine in newly diagnosed glioma. Study details: The sex distribution of treated patients was 62.5% male and around 38% female, with a mean age of around 43 years. Earlier treatment was radiotherapy, temozolomide, or both, with most getting both.

Specified time point: week 11, during vaccination. Alongside topical imiquimod, each dose of vaccine comprised 300 ug of mutant IDH1 20-mer peptide. Data came from immunoSEQ multiplex PCR; TCRdb stores just in-frame clones and leaves some out. The table includes some 120,000 clones, 80% detected once. This TCR was sampled from a middle-aged man with glioma. The sequencing here drew on PBMCs, taken from a glioma patient whose treatment included an IDH1 peptide vaccine.

The CDR3 loop reads CASSPTSGRKNEQYF. CDR3 nucleotide sequence: TGTGCCAGCTCACCGACTAGCGGGAGGAAGAACGAGCAGTACTTC. The rearrangement uses TRBV18 and TRBJ2-7; 13 nucleotides line up with TRBD2. Germline assignment: CDR1 KGHSH and CDR2 LQKENI. This CDR3 is 15 amino acids long. Trimming cost V 3 bases and J 5 bases; bases outside gene matches: 4.